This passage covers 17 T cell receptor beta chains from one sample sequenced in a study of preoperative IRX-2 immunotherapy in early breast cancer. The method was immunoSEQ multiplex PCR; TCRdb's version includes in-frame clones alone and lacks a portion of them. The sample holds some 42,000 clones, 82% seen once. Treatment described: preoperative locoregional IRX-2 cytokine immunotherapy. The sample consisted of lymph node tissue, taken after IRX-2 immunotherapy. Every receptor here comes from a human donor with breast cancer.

The CDR3 bases are TGTGCCCGGGATGGCGGTAATTCACCCCTCCACTTT. Translation: CARDGGNSPLHF. The chain employs TRBV19 and TRBJ1-6; D unresolved. Germline V gene lookup returns CDR1 LNHDA and CDR2 SQIVND (reference sequence). This CDR3 comprises 12 residues. V dropped 11 bases and J dropped 6 bases, with 11 bases sitting between them.

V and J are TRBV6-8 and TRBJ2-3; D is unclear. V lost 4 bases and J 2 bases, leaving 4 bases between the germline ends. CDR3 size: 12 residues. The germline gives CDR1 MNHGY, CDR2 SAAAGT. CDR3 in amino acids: CASSFHTDTQYF. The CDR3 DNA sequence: TGTGCCAGCAGTTTTCACACAGATACGCAGTATTTT.

The CDR3 coding sequence is TGTGCCAGCAGGAGCACTGTTGAAGCTTTCTTT. This translates into CASRSTVEAFF. The chain employs TRBV6-7 and TRBJ1-1; D gene unclear. TRBV6-7 qualifies as an ORF whose function is uncertain. Trimming took 6 bases from V and 7 from J, leaving 9 bases between them. The CDR3 is made up of 11 amino acids.

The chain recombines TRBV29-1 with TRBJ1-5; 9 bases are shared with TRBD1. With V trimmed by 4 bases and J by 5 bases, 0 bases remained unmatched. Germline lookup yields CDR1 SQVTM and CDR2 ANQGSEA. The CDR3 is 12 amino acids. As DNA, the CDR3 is TGCAGCGTTGGACAGGGGGATCAGCCCCAGCATTTT. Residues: CSVGQGDQPQHF.

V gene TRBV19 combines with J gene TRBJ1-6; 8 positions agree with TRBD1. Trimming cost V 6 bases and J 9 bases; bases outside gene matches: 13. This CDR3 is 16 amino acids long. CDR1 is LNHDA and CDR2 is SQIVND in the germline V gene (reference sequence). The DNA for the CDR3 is TGTGCCAGTAGATCAACCTCCGGGACAGGCCTTTCACCCCTCCACTTT. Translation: CASRSTSGTGLSPLHF.

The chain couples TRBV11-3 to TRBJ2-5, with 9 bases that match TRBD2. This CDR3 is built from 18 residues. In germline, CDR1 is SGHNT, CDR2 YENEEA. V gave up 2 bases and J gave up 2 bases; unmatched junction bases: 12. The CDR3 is CASSLKFRPAGGQETQYF. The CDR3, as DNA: TGTGCCAGCAGCTTAAAGTTTAGACCAGCGGGGGGTCAAGAGACCCAGTACTTC.

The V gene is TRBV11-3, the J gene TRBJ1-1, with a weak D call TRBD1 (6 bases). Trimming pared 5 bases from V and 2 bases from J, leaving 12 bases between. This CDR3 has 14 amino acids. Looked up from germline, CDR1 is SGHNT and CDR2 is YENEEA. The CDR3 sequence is CASSLRTDNTEAFF. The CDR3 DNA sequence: TGTGCCAGCAGCCTAAGGACAGATAACACTGAAGCTTTCTTT.

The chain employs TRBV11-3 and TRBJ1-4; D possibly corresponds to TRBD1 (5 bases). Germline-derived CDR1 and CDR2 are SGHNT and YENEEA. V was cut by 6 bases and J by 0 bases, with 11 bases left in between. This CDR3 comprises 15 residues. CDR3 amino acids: CASSWGGATNEKLFF. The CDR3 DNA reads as TGTGCCAGCAGTTGGGGGGGTGCAACTAATGAAAAACTGTTTTTT.

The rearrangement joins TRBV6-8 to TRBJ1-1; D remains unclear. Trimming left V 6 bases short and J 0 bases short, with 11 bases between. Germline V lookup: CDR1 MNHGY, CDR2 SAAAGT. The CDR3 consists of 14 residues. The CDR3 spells CASSQQNMNTEAFF. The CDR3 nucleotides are TGTGCCAGCAGCCAACAGAATATGAACACTGAAGCTTTCTTT.

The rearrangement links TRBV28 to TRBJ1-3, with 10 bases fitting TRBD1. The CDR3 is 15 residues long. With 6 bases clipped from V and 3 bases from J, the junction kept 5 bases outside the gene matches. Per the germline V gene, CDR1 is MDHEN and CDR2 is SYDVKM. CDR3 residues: CASRRQGAFGNTIYF. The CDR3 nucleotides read TGTGCCAGCAGGAGACAGGGGGCTTTTGGAAACACCATATATTTT.

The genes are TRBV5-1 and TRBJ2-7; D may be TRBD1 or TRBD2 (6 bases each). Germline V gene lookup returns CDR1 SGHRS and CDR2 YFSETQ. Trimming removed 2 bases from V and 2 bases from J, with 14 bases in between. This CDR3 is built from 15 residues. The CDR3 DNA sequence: TGCGCCAGCAGCTTCGGGGGCGCGGTCCCCTACGAGCAGTACTTC. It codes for CASSFGGAVPYEQYF.

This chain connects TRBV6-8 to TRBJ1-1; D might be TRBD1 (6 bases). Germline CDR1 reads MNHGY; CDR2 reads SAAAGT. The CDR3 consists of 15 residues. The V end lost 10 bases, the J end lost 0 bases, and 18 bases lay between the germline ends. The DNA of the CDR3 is TGTGCCATCAATTCCTACAGGGACATGAACACTGAAGCTTTCTTT. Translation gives CAINSYRDMNTEAFF.

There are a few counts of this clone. Written as DNA, the CDR3 is TGTGCCAGCAGTACGGACAGTCTCTCCTACAATGAGCAGTTCTTC. It specifies CASSTDSLSYNEQFF. The rearrangement links TRBV6-8 to TRBJ2-1, with a tentative D call TRBD1 (6 bases). V lost 5 bases and J lost 0, with 11 bases in between. The germline V gene encodes CDR1 MNHGY and CDR2 SAAAGT. CDR3 length: 15 amino acids.

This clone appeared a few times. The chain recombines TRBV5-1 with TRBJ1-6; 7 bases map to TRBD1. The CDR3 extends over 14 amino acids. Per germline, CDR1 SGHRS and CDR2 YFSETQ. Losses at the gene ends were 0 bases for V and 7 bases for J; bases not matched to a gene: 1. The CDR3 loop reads CASSLDRGNSPLHF. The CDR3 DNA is TGCGCCAGCAGCTTGGACAGGGGAAATTCACCCCTCCACTTT.

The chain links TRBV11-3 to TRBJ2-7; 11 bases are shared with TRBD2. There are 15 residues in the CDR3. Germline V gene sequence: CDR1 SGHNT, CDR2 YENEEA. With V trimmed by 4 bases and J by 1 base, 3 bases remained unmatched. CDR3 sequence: CASSSSGGRSYEQYF. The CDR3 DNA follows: TGTGCCAGCAGCTCTAGCGGGGGGCGGTCCTACGAGCAGTACTTC.

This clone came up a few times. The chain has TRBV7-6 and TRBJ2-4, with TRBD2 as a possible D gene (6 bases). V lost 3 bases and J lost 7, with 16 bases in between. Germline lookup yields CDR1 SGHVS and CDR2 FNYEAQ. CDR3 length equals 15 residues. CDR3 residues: CASSFTAGRMNIQYF. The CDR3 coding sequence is TGTGCCAGCAGCTTTACCGCCGGGAGAATGAACATTCAGTACTTC.

CDR3 residues: CASGQEQGTEAFF. CDR3 DNA sequence: TGTGCTAGTGGGCAAGAACAGGGAACTGAAGCTTTCTTT. The chain links TRBV12-5 to TRBJ1-1, with a tentative D call TRBD1 (6 bases). V lost 6 bases to trimming and J lost 5 bases, with 13 bases between them. This CDR3 region has 13 residues. The germline V gene has CDR1 LGHNT and CDR2 FRNRAP.